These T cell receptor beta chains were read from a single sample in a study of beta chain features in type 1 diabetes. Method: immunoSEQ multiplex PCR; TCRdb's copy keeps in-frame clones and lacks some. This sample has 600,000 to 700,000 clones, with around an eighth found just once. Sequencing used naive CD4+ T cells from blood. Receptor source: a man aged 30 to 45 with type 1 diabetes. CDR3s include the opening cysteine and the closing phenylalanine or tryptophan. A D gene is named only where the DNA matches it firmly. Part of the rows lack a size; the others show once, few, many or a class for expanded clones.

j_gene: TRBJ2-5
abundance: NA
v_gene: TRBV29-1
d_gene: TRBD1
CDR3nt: TGCAGCGATGGGACAGCCCAAGAGACCCAGTACTTC
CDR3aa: CSDGTAQETQYF

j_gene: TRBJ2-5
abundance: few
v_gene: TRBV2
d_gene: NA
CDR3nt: TGTGCCAGCAGTGACGCAGGGTGGGAGACCCAGTACTTC
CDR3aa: CASSDAGWETQYF

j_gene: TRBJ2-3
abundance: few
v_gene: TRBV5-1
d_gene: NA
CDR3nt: TGCGCCAGCAGTCCCGGGAGGGGGCGAACAGATACGCAGTATTTT
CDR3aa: CASSPGRGRTDTQYF

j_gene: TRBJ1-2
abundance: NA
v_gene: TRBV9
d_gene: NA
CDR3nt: TGTGCCAGCAGCCCCCACGGGGGGGGGAACTATGGCTACACCTTC
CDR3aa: CASSPHGGGNYGYTF

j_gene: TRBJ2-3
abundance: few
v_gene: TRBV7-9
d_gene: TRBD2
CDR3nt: TGTGCCAGCAGCTCGACTAGCGATACGCAGTATTTT
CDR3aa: CASSSTSDTQYF

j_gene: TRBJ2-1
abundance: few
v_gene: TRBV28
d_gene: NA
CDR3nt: TGTGCCAGCAGCCTTAGCGTGCGGGGGCTCAATGAGCAGTTCTTC
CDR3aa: CASSLSVRGLNEQFF

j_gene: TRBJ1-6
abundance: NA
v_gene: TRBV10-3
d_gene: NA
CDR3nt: TGTGCCATCAGTCCAGGGGATCTCGGGTCACCCCTCCACTTT
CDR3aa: CAISPGDLGSPLHF

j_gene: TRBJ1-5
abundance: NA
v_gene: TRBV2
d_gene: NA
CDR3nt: TGTGCCAGCAGGGGGACACCTAGCAATCAGCCCCAGCATTTT
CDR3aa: CASRGTPSNQPQHF

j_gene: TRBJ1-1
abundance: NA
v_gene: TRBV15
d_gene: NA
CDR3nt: TGTGCCACCAGTAAGAGAGGTGAAGCTTTCTTT
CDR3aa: CATSKRGEAFF

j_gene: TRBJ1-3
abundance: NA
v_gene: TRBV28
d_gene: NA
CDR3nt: TGTGCCAGCAGCCGGGGCTCTGGAAACACCATATATTTT
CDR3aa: CASSRGSGNTIYF

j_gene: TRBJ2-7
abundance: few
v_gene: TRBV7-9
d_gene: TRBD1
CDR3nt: TGTGCCAGCAGCACTGGGACAGGAGGCTCCTACGAGCAGTACTTC
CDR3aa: CASSTGTGGSYEQYF

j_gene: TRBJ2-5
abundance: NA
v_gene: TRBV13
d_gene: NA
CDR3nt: TGTGCCAGCAGCCGACGGACGGTGGAAGAGACCCAGTACTTC
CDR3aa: CASSRRTVEETQYF

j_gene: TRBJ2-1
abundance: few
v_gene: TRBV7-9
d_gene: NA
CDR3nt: TGTGCCAGCAGAACAGCCTGGGGTGAGCAGTTCTTC
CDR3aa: CASRTAWGEQFF

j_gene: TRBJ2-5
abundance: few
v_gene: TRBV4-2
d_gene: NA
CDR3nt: TGTGCCAGCAGCCACCCAGACGCCCGGGGGGAGACCCAGTACTTC
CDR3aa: CASSHPDARGETQYF

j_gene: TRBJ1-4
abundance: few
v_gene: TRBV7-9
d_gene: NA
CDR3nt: TGTGCCAGCAGCCGCCACGGACAGATGGGGGGATCGGATAATGAAAAACTGTTTTTT
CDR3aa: CASSRHGQMGGSDNEKLFF

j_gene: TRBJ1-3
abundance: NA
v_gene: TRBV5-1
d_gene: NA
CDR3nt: TGCGCCAGCAGAAGGGAGTCCGGAAACACCATATATTTT
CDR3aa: CASRRESGNTIYF

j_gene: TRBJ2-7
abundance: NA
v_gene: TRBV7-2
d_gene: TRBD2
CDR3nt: TGTGCCAGCAGCTTACTAGCGGGGCCCAACTACGAGCAGTACTTC
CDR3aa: CASSLLAGPNYEQYF

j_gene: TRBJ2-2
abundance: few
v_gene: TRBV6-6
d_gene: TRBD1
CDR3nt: TGTGCCAGCAGTGACAGGGGTCGCGGCGGGGAGCTGTTTTTT
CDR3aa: CASSDRGRGGELFF

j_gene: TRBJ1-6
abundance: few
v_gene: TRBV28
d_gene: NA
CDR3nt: TGTGCCAGCAGCTGGGGTATTAATTCACCCCTCCACTTT
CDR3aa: CASSWGINSPLHF

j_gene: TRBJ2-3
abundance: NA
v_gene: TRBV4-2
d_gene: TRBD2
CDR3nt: TGTGCCAGCACGGAGCGGGGGGGAGAAGATACGCAGTATTTT
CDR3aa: CASTERGGEDTQYF

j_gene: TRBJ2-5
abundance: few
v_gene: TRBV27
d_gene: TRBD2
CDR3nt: TGTGCCAGCAGCGGATGGACTAGCGGGGAACAAGAGACCCAGTACTTC
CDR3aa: CASSGWTSGEQETQYF

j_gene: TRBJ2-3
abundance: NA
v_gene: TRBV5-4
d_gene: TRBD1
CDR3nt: TGTGCCAGCAGCCCGGACAGGGGCACAGATACGCAGTATTTT
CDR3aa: CASSPDRGTDTQYF

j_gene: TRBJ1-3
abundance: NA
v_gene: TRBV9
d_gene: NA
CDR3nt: TGTGCCAGCAGCGGGGATACCTTAAACACCATATATTTT
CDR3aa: CASSGDTLNTIYF

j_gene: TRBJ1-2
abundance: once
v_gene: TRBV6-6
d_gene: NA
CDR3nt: TGTGCCAGCAGCCTAGAAGGTGGCTACACCTTC
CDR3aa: CASSLEGGYTF

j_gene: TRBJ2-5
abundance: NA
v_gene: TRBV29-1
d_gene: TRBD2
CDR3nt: TGCAGCGTTGTCATCGGGGGGGACGTGACCCAGTACTTC
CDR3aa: CSVVIGGDVTQYF

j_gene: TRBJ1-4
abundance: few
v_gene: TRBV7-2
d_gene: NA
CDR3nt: TGTGCCAGCAGCTTTTCAGGGGTTAATGAAAAACTGTTTTTT
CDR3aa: CASSFSGVNEKLFF

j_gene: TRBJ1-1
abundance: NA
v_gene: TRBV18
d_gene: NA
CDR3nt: TGTGCCAGCTCACCACCAGCGAAGAACACTGAAGCTTTCTTT
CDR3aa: CASSPPAKNTEAFF

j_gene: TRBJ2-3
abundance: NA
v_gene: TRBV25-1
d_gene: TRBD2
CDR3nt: TGTGCCAGCAGTCTGGCTAGCGGGGGGGCAGATACGCAGTATTTT
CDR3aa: CASSLASGGADTQYF

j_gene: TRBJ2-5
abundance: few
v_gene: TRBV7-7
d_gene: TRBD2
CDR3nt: TGTGCTAGCAGCTCCCGGTGGGGACTAGCGGGGGTCGAGACCCAGTACTTC
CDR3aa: CASSSRWGLAGVETQYF

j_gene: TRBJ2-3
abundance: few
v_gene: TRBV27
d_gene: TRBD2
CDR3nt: TGTGCCAGCAGTTTCTTAGCGGGGGCATTCACAGATACGCAGTATTTT
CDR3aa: CASSFLAGAFTDTQYF

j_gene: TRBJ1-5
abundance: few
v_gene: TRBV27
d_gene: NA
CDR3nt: TGTGCCAGCAGTTTCCGGGCCCTAAGCAATCAGCCCCAGCATTTT
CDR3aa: CASSFRALSNQPQHF

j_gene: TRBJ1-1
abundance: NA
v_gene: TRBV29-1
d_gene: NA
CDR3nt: TGCAGCGTCGATGTTGCAGTGAACACTGAAGCTTTCTTT
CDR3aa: CSVDVAVNTEAFF

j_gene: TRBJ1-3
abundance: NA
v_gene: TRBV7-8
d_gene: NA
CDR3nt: TGTGCCAGCAGCTTAGATAGGGGGAGCGGAAACACCATATATTTT
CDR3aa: CASSLDRGSGNTIYF

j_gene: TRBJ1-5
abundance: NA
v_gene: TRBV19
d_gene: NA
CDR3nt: TGTGCCAGTAGTATAGAGGGGGGTAGGAATCAGCCCCAGCATTTT
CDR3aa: CASSIEGGRNQPQHF

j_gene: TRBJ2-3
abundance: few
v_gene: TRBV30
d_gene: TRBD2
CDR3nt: TGTGCCTGGAGTTGGCGGGGGGGCACAGATACGCAGTATTTT
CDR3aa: CAWSWRGGTDTQYF

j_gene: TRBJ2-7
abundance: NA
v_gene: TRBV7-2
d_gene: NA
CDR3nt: TGTGCCAGCAGCTTAGGGTACAATTCTTACGAGCAGTACTTC
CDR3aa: CASSLGYNSYEQYF

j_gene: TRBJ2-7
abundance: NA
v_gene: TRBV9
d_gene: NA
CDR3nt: TGTGCCAGCAGCGCCGGGGACTCAAGCTCCTACGAGCAGTACTTC
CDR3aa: CASSAGDSSSYEQYF

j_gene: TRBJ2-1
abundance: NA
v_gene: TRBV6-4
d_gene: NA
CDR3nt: TGTGCCAGCAGTGACTCGTACAGGGAGGCGTACAATGAGCAGTTCTTC
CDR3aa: CASSDSYREAYNEQFF

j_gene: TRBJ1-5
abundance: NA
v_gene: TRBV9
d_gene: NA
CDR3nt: TGTGCCAGCAGCGTAGGCGGGGGTCGCAATCAGCCCCAGCATTTT
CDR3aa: CASSVGGGRNQPQHF

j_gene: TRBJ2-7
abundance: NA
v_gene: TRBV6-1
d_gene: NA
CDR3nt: TGTGCCAGCAGCCCTGCGGGCCAGCGGTACGAGCAGTACTTC
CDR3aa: CASSPAGQRYEQYF

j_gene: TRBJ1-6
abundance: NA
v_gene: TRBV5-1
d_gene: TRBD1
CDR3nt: TGCGCCAGCAGCCCGGGGACAGCGGGTTCACCCCTCCACTTT
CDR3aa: CASSPGTAGSPLHF

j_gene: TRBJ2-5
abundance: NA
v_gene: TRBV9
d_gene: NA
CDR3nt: TGTGCCAGCAGCTCCTTGGGGTTCGGAACCCAGTACTTC
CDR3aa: CASSSLGFGTQYF

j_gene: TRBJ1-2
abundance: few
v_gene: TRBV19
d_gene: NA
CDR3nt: TGTGCCAGTATGAGGAACTATGGCTACACCTTC
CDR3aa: CASMRNYGYTF

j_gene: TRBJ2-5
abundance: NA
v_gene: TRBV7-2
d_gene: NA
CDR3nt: TGTGCCAGCAGTTCCGGGGCCCAAGAGACCCAGTACTTC
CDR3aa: CASSSGAQETQYF

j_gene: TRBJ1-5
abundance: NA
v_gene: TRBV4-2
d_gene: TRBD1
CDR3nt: TGTGCCAGCAGCCGCAAAGGGACAGGGGGAAGCAATCAGCCCCAGCATTTT
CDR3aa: CASSRKGTGGSNQPQHF

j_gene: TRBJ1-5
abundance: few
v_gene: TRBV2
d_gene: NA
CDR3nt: TGTGCCAGCAGAGGGAATCAGCCCCAGCATTTT
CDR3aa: CASRGNQPQHF

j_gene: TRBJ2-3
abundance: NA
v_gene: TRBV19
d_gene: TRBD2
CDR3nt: TGTGCCAGTAGTTCGGCGGGGGACCCGGATACGCAGTATTTT
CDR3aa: CASSSAGDPDTQYF

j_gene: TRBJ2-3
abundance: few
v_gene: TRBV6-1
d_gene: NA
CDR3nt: TGTGCCAGCAGTGAAGCGGACACAGATACGCAGTATTTT
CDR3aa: CASSEADTDTQYF

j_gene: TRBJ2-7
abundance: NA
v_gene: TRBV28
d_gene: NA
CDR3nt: TGTGCCAGCAGTTCAGGGCAGGTGGTGTACGAGCAGTACTTC
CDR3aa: CASSSGQVVYEQYF

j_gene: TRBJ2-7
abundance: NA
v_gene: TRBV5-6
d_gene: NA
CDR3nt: TGTGCCAGCAGCTTGGGGCTCAGGGATGAGTACGAGCAGTACTTC
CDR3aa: CASSLGLRDEYEQYF

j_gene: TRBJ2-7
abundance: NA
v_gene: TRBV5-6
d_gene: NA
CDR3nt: TGTGCCAGCAGCTTTCTCGACGAGCAGTACTTC
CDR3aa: CASSFLDEQYF

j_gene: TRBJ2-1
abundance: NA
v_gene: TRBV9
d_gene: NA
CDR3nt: TGTGCCAGCAGCGACGGCTCTGGACAGTACAATGAGCAGTTCTTC
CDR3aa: CASSDGSGQYNEQFF

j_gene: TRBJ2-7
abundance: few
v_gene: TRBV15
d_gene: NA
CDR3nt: TGTGCCACCAGCAGAGATCTAGGGACACCCTACGAGCAGTACTTC
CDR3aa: CATSRDLGTPYEQYF

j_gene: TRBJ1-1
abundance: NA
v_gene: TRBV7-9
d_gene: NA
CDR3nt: TGTGCCAGCAGCTTATCCGGTGGGTCACCTGAAGCTTTCTTT
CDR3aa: CASSLSGGSPEAFF

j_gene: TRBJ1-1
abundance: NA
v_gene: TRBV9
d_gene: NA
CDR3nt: TGTGCCAGCAGCGTAGAAGGACAGTTGAACACTGAAGCTTTCTTT
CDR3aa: CASSVEGQLNTEAFF

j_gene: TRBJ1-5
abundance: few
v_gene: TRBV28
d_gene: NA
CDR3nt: TGTGCCAGCACGGGGGATCCCTTTAGCAATCAGCCCCAGCATTTT
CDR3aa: CASTGDPFSNQPQHF

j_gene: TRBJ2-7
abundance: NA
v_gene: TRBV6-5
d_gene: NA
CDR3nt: TGTGCCAGCAGGTCTGTGTCCGAGCAGTACTTC
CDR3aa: CASRSVSEQYF

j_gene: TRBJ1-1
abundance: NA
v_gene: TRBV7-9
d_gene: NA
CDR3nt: TGTGCCAGCAGCTGGGGGAACACTGAAGCTTTCTTT
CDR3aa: CASSWGNTEAFF

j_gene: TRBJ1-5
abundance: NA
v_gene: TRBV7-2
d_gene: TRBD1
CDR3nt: TGTGCCAGCAGCTTTAGGGGGCGTGGGGATCAGCCCCAGCATTTT
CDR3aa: CASSFRGRGDQPQHF